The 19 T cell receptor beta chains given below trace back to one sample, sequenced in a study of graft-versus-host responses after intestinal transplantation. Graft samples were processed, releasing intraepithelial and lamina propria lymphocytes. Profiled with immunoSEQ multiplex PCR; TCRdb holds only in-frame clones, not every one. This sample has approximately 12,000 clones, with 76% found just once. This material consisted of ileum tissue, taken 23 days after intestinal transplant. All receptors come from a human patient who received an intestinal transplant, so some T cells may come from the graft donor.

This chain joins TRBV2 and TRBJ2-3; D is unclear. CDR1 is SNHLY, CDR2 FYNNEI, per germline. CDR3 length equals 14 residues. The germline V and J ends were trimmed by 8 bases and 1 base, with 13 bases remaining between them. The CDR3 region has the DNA TGTGCCAGCGGAGTCTCTTTGGGCACAGATACGCAGTATTTT. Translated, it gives CASGVSLGTDTQYF.

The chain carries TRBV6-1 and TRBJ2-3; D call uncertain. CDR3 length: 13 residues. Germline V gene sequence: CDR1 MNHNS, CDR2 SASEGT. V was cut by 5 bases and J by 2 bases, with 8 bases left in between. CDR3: CASSPIPTDTQYF. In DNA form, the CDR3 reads TGTGCCAGCAGTCCTATACCCACAGATACGCAGTATTTT.

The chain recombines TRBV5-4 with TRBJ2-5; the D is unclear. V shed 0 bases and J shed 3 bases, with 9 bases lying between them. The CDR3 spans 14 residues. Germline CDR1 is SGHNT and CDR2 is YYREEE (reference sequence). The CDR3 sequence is CASSLGRLKETQYF. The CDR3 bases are TGTGCCAGCAGCTTGGGACGGCTAAAAGAGACCCAGTACTTC. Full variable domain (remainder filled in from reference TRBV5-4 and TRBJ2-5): ETGVTQSPTHLIKTRGQQVTLRCSSQSGHNTVSWYQQALGQGPQFIFQYYREEENGRGNFPPRFSGLQFPNYSSELNVNALELDDSALYLCASSLGRLKETQYFGPGTRLLVL.

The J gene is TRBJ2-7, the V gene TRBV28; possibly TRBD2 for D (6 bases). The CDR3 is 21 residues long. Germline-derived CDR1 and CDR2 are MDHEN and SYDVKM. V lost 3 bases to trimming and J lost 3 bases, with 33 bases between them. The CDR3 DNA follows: TGTGCCAGCAGTTTGAAGCGATACCTAGGGCGGGGACGGGAGTTTCACTACGAGCAGTACTTC. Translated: CASSLKRYLGRGREFHYEQYF.

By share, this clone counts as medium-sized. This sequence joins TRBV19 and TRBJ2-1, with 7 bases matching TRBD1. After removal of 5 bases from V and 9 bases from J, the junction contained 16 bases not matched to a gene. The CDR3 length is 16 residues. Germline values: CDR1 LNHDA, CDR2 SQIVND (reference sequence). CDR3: CASSLYSRGSGSEQFF. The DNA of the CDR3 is TGTGCCAGTAGTCTTTACTCCAGGGGGAGTGGGAGTGAGCAGTTCTTC.

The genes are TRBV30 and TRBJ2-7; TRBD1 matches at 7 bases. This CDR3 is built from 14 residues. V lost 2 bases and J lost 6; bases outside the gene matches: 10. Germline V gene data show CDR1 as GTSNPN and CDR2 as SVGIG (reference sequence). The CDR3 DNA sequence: TGTGCCTGGAGTCCCGGGACAGCCCCACTCGAGCAGTACTTC. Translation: CAWSPGTAPLEQYF. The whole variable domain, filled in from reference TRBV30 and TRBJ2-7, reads SQTIHQWPATLVQPVGSPLSLECTVEGTSNPNLYWYRQAAGRGLQLLFYSVGIGQISSEVPQNLSASRPQDRQFILSSKKLLLSDSGFYLCAWSPGTAPLEQYFGPGTRLTVT.

CDR3 sequence: CASSGTGGYNEQFF. Written as DNA, the CDR3 is TGTGCCAGCAGTGGGACAGGCGGGTACAATGAGCAGTTCTTC. The chain joins TRBV2 to TRBJ2-1; 7 bases align to TRBD1. CDR3 length: 14 amino acids. V was clipped by 4 bases and J by 4 bases; unmatched bases: 4. In germline, CDR1 is SNHLY, CDR2 FYNNEI.

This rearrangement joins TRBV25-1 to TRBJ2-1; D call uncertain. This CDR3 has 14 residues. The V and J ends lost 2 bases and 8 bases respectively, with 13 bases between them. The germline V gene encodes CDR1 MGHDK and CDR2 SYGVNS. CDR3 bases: TGTGCCAGCAGTGAAGGAACTTCAAGGCATGAGCAGTTCTTC. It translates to CASSEGTSRHEQFF. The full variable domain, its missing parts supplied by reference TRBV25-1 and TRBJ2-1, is EADIYQTPRYLVIGTGKKITLECSQTMGHDKMYWYQQDPGMELHLIHYSYGVNSTEKGDLSSESTVSRIRTEHFPLTLESARPSHTSQYLCASSEGTSRHEQFFGPGTRLTVL.

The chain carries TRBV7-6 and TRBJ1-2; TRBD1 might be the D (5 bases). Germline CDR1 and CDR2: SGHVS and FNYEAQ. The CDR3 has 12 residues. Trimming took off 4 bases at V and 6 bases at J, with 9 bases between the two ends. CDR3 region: CASSSGTDGYTF. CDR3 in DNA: TGTGCCAGCAGCTCCGGGACGGATGGCTACACCTTC.

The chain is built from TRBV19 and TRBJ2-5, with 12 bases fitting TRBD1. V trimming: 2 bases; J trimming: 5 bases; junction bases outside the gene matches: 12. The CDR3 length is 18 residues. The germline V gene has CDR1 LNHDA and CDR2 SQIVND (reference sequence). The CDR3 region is CASSITPGTGGPPETQYF. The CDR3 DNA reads TGTGCCAGTAGTATAACCCCCGGGACAGGGGGCCCCCCTGAGACCCAGTACTTC.

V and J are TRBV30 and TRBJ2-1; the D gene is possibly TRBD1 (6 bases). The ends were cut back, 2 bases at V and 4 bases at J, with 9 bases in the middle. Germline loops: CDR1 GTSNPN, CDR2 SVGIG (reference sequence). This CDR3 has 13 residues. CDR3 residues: CAWSLGQYNEQFF. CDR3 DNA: TGTGCCTGGAGTCTTGGACAGTACAATGAGCAGTTCTTC. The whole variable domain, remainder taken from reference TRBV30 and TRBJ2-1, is SQTIHQWPATLVQPVGSPLSLECTVEGTSNPNLYWYRQAAGRGLQLLFYSVGIGQISSEVPQNLSASRPQDRQFILSSKKLLLSDSGFYLCAWSLGQYNEQFFGPGTRLTVL.

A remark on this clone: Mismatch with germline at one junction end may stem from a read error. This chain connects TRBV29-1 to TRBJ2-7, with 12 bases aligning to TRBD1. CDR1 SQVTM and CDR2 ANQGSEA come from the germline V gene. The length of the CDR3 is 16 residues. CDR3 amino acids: CSVEDLGDRGPNEEYF. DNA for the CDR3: TGCAGCGTTGAAGATCTGGGGGACAGGGGGCCAAACGAGGAGTACTTC.

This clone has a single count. The CDR3 DNA follows: TGTGCCAGCTCACCGGGGGCGGGGCGCCACTACGAGCAGTACTTC. It translates to CASSPGAGRHYEQYF. This sequence joins TRBV18 and TRBJ2-7; either TRBD1 or TRBD2 may supply D (6 bases each). Per germline, CDR1 KGHSH and CDR2 LQKENI. With 3 bases removed from V and 3 bases from J, the gap between germline ends came to 15 bases. The CDR3 totals 15 residues.

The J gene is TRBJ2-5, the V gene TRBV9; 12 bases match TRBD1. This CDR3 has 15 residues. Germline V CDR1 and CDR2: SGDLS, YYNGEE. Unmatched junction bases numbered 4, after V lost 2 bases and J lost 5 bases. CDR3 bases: TGTGCCAGCAGCGTCCGGGACAGGGGGCACGAGACCCAGTACTTC. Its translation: CASSVRDRGHETQYF.

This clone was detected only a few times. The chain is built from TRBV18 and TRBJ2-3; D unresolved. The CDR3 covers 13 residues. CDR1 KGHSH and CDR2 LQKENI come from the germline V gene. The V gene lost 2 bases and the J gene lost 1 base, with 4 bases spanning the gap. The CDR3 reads CASSPTGTDTQYF. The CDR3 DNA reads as TGTGCCAGCTCACCAACAGGCACAGATACGCAGTATTTT.

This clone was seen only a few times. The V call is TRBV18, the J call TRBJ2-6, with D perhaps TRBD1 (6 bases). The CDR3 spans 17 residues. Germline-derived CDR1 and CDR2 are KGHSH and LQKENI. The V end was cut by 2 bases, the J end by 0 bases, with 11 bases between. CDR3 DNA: TGTGCCAGCTCACCAGGACAGACCAGCTCTGGGGCCAACGTCCTGACTTTC. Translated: CASSPGQTSSGANVLTF.

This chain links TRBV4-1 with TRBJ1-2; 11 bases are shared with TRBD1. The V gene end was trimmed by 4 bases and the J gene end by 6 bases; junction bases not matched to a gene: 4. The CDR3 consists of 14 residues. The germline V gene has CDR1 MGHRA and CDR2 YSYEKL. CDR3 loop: CASSLGTGGNGYTF. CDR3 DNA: TGCGCCAGCAGCCTTGGGACAGGGGGAAATGGCTACACCTTC.

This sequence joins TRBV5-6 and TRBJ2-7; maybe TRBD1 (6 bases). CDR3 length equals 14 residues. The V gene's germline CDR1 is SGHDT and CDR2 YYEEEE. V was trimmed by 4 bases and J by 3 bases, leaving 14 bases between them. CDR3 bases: TGTGCCAGCAGCCCGACCGGACAGTTCTACGAGCAGTACTTC. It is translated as CASSPTGQFYEQYF.

CDR3 protein: CASSPRQGPNEKLFF. The DNA for the CDR3 is TGTGCCAGCAGTCCCCGGCAGGGGCCAAATGAAAAACTGTTTTTT. The gene calls are TRBV27 and TRBJ1-4, with D maybe TRBD1 (6 bases). V was trimmed by 5 bases and J by 5 bases, leaving 15 bases between them. The CDR3 is made up of 15 amino acids. Germline assignment: CDR1 MNHEY and CDR2 SMNVEV (reference sequence).